This record covers a single TCR beta chain. A second 7 to 11 cycle PCR used barcoded and J-beta primers. Via MiXCR, TCRdb re-called the 5' RACE reads, giving one row per CDR3 protein. The sample consists of just over 800,000 distinct CDR3 sequences, 55% to 65% of them appearing once. The data are from a study of blood T cells in healthy people across ages. The CDR3 is made up of 13 amino acids. Germline CDR1 MNHNS, CDR2 SASEGT. The V segment lost 10 bases and the J segment 0 bases; nucleotides outside the gene matches: 5. The source is a man aged 30 to 45 in good health. The chain has TRBV6-1 and TRBJ1-1; 7 bases align to TRBD1. The sequencing input was blood. CDR3 bases: TGTGCCACCCGACAGGGCATGAACACTGAAGCTTTCTTT. This sequence encodes CATRQGMNTEAFF.